This T cell receptor (beta chain) was sequenced during a study of glioma-infiltrating T cells after dendritic cell vaccination. Study-level points and caveats: No direct clonality-survival link was found; a diverse polyclonal response may matter.

Amplification used 60 V beta primers and 13 J beta primers. Produced via immunoSEQ multiplex PCR; TCRdb's table is partial and in-frame only. The sample lists about 24,000 clones, 89% occurring once. As concerns this clone: The antigen remains undetermined.

The sample's time point: after dendritic cell vaccination, including at tumor progression/relapse. The material was blood, obtained after dendritic cell vaccination. This clonotype was sampled from a human donor with glioblastoma.

CDR3 protein: CASSLGETGTAYGYTF. DNA for the CDR3: TGCGCCAGCAGCTTGGGGGAAACCGGGACAGCCTATGGCTACACCTTC. This chain joins TRBV5-1 and TRBJ1-2; 7 bases line up with TRBD1. This CDR3 is 16 amino acids long. Germline V CDR1 and CDR2: SGHRS, YFSETQ. The V gene end was trimmed by 0 bases and the J gene end by 4 bases; junction bases not matched to a gene: 9.